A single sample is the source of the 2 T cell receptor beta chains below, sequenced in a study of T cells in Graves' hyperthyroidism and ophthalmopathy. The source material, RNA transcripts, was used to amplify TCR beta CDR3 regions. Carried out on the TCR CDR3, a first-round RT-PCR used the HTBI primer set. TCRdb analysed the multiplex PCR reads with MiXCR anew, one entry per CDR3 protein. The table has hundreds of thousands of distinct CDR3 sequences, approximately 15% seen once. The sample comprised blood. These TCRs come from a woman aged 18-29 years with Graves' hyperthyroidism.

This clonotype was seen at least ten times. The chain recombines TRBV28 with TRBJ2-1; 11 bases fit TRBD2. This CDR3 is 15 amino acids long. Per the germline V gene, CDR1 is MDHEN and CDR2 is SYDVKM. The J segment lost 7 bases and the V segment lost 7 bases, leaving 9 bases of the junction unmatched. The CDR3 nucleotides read TGTGCCAGCAATAGCGGGAGGGCCCTCGCGAATGAGCAGTTCTTC. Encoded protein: CASNSGRALANEQFF.

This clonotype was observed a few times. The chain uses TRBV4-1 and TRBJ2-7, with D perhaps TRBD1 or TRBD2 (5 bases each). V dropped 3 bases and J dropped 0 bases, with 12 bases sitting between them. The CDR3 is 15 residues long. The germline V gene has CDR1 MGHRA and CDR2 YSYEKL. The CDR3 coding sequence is TGCGCCAGCAGCCATGTAGGGACGGCCTCCTACGAGCAGTACTTC. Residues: CASSHVGTASYEQYF.